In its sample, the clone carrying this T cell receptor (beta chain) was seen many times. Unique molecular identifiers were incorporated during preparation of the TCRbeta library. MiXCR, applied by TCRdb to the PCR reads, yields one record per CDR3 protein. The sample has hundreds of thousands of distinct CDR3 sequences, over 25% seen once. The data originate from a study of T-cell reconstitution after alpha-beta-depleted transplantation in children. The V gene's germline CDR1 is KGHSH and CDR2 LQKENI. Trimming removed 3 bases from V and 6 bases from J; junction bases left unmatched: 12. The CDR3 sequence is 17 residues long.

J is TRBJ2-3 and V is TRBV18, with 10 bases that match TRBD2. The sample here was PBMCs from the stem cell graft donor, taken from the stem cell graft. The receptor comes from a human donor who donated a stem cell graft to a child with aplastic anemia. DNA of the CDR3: TGTGCCAGCTCACCTTCCCTCCTAGCGGGAGTGGGGGATACGCAGTATTTT. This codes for CASSPSLLAGVGDTQYF.